Sequencing of this T cell receptor (beta chain) was carried out in a study of metastatic and nonmetastatic thyroid tumors. Overall study: Both malignant and benign thyroid patients supplied peripheral blood and tumor or nodule tissue samples, across which the repertoires of these patients were then compared.

As handled by the study authors: Built for papillary thyroid cancer, a distant-metastasis classifier drew on CDR3 differences across clinicopathological groups. TCRdb recomputed clones from the PCR reads via MiXCR. These V and J calls derive from TCRdb rather than the authors' analysis. This table holds about 16,000 clones, approximately 30% found once. The entire patient cohort was treatment-naive prior to thyroid surgery. The study's findings and limits: In blood and tumor, TCR beta diversity was reportedly significantly higher in malignant thyroid tumors than in benign nodules.

A remark on this clone: No antigen is known for it.

The CDR3 spans 14 residues. V was pared by 3 bases and J by 4 bases, with 10 bases between. Per germline, CDR1 MNHEY and CDR2 SMNVEV (reference sequence). The V and J genes are TRBV27 and TRBJ2-1, with D maybe TRBD1 (6 bases). Sequenced input: tumor tissue. This TCR was sampled from a male donor with papillary thyroid cancer or a benign thyroid nodule (not recorded which). Some clones in this sample may be carry-over from other donors' samples. CDR3 residues: CASSFEGEYNEQFF. CDR3 coding DNA: TGTGCCAGCAGTTTTGAGGGGGAGTACAATGAGCAGTTCTTC.